The T cell receptor (beta chain) described here comes from a study of shared clonotypes between healthy human individuals. Study information: Samples came from two female and a few male donors aged 18 to 49.

This clone was recorded once. Other DNA sequences in this sample translate to the same CDR3. V gave up 4 bases and J gave up 2 bases, with 6 bases separating them. The germline V gene encodes CDR1 DFQATT and CDR2 SNEGSKA (reference sequence). The CDR3 has 11 amino acids. Here immunoSEQ multiplex PCR was the method, and the copy in TCRdb shows in-frame clones only, minus some. The table has some 2,000,000 clones, roughly 95% seen once. The sequence derives from a man between 18 and 29 years old in good health. Input material: naive CD4+ T cells sorted from blood. Subset noted: CD45RA+ positively selected. The chain combines TRBV20-1 with TRBJ2-7; D is undetermined. CDR3 DNA: TGCAGTGCTATTTCAGCCTACGAGCAGTACTTC. Translation gives CSAISAYEQYF.